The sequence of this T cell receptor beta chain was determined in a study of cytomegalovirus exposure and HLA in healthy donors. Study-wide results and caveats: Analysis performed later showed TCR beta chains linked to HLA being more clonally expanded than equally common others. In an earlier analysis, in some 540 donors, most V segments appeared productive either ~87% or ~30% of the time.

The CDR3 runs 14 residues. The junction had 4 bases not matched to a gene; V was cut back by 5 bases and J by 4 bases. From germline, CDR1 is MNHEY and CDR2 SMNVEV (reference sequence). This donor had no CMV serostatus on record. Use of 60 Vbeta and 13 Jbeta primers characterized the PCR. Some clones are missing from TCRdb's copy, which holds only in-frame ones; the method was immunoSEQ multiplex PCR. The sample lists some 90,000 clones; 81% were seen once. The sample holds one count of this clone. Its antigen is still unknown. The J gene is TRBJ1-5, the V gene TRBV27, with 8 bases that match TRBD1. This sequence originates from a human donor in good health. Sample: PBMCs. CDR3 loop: CASSIDRGNQPQHF. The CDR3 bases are TGTGCCAGCAGTATCGACAGGGGAAATCAGCCCCAGCATTTT.